Each of the 2 T cell receptor beta chains below was sequenced from the same sample in a study of blood T cell repertoires in COVID-19. Clones were read by immunoSEQ multiplex PCR, and TCRdb kept only the in-frame ones, dropping some. Among about 80,000 clones listed, roughly 89% were seen once. Sample: peripheral blood. The receptors originated from a woman between 45 and 60 years old in a cohort sampled during active COVID-19.

The chain couples TRBV12-3 or TRBV12-4 to TRBJ2-1; 7 bases fit TRBD2. This CDR3 spans 13 amino acids. The V gene end was trimmed by 5 bases and the J gene end by 7 bases; junction bases not matched to a gene: 5. In nucleotides, the CDR3 is TGTGCCAGCAGTAGGACTAGGCTTAATGAGCAGTTCTTC. Its protein product is CASSRTRLNEQFF.

The V call is TRBV5-1, the J call TRBJ2-7; TRBD2 is a possible D gene (5 bases). Trimming removed 4 bases from V and 5 bases from J, with 10 bases in between. Per germline, CDR1 SGHRS and CDR2 YFSETQ. CDR3 size: 12 residues. CDR3 sequence (DNA): TGCGCCAGCAGCCCCGGGAAACACGAGCAGTACTTC. It encodes CASSPGKHEQYF.